This paragraph covers one T cell receptor (beta chain) sequence. Its target is not known. Only CD45RO-negative cells positively selected for CCR7 counted as naive CD8 cells, so terminally differentiated effector memory CD45RA+ cells were excluded. These data come from a study of shared clonotypes between healthy human individuals. Notes on the study in general: Non-shared clonotypes had lower generation probabilities than those shared by all four donors.

Measured with immunoSEQ multiplex PCR; TCRdb has only the in-frame clones, and not every one. The repertoire holds about 1.9 million clones, with around 93% as singletons. V lost 0 bases, J lost 6 bases, and 7 bases lay in between. The V gene's germline CDR1 is MNHEY and CDR2 SMNVEV (reference sequence). The CDR3 is 13 amino acids. The source material was naive CD8+ T cells from PBMCs. The chain carries TRBV27 and TRBJ2-3; D is undetermined. This clonotype was sampled from a man aged 18-30 years in good health. Some clones in this sample may be carry-over from other donors' samples. CDR3 in amino acids: CASSLSSIDTQYF. The CDR3 DNA reads as TGTGCCAGCAGTTTATCCTCCATTGATACGCAGTATTTT.